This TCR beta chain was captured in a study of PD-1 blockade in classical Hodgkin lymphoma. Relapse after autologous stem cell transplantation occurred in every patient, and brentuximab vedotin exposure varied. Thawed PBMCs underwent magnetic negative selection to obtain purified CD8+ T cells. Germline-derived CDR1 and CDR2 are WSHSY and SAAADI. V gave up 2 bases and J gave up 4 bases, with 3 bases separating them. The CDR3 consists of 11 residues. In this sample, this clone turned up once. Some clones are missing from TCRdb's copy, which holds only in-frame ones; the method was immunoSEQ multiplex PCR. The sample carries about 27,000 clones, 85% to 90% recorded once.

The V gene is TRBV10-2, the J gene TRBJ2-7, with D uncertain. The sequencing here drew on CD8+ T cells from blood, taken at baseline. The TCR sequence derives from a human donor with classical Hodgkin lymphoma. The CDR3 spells CASSELYEQYF. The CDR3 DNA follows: TGCGCCAGCAGTGAGCTTTACGAGCAGTACTTC.